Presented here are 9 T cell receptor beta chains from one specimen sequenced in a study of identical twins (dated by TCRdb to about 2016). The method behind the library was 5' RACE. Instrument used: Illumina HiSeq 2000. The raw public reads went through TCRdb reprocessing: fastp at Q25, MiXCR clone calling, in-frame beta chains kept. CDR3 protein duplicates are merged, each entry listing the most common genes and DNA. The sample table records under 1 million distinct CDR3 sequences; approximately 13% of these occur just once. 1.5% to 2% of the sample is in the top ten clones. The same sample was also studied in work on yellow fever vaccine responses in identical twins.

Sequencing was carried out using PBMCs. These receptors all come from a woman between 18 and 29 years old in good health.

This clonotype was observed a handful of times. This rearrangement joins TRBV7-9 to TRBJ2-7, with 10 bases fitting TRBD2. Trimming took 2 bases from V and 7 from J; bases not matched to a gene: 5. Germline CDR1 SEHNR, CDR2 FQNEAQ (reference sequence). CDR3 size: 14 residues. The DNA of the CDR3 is TGTGCCAGCAGCTTATTTCTAGCGGGAGAGGAGCAGTACTTC. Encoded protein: CASSLFLAGEEQYF.

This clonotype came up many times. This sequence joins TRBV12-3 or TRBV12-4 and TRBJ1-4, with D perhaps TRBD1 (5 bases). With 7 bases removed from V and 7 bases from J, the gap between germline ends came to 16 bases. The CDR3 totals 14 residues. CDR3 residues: CASTKWGGGEKLFF. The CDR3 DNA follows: TGTGCCAGCACAAAATGGGGGGGAGGTGAAAAACTGTTTTTT.

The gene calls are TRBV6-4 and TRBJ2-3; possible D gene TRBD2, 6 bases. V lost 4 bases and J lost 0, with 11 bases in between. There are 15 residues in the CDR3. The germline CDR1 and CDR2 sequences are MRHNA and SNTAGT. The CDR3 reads CASSAGTHSTDTQYF. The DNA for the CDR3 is TGTGCCAGCAGTGCCGGGACTCACAGCACAGATACGCAGTATTTT.

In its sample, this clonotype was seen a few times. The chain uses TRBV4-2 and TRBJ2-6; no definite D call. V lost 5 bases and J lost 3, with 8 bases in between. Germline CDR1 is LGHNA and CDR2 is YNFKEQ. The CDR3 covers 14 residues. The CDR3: CASSSYIGANVLTF. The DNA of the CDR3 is TGTGCCAGCAGCTCATATATTGGGGCCAACGTCCTGACTTTC.

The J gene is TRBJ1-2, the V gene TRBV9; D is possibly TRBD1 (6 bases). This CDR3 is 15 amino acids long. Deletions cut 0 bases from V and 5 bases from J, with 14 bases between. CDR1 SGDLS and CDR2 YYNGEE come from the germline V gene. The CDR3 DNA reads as TGTGCCAGCAGCGTAGCCCCGGGGGCCGGTTATGGCTACACCTTC. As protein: CASSVAPGAGYGYTF. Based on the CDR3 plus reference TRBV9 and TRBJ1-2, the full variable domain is DSGVTQTPKHLITATGQRVTLRCSPRSGDLSVYWYQQSLDQGLQFLIQYYNGEERAKGNILERFSAQQFPDLHSELNLSSLELGDSALYFCASSVAPGAGYGYTFGSGTRLTVV.

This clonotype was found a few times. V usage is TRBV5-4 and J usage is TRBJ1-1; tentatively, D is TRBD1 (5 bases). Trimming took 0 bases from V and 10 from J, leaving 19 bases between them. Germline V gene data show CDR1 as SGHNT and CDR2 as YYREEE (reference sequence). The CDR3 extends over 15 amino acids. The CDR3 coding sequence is TGTGCCAGCAGCTTGGGAATGGGGACCATATCGGGAGCTTTCTTT. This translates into CASSLGMGTISGAFF.

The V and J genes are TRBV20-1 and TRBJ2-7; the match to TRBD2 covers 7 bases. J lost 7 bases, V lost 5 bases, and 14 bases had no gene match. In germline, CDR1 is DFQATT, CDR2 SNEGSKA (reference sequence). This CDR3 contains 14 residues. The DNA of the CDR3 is TGCAGTGCTGGCGTAGCGGGCCAGGTTCGGGAGCAGTACTTC. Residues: CSAGVAGQVREQYF.

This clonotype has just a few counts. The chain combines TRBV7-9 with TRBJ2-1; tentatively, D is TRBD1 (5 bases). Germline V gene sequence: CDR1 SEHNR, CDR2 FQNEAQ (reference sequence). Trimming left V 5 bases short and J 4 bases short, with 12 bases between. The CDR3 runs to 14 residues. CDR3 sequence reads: CASSPTDPYNEQFF. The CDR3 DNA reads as TGTGCCAGCAGCCCGACAGACCCATACAATGAGCAGTTCTTC.

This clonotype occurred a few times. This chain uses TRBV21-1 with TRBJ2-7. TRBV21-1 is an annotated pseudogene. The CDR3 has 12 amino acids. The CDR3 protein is CASSMRVYEQYF. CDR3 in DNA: TGTGCCAGCAGCATGCGTGTCTACGAGCAGTACTTC.